This TCR beta chain appears in the sequencing data of a study of blood T cells in healthy people across ages. Comments on this clonotype: What it recognizes is unknown.

Germline V gene sequence: CDR1 DFQATT, CDR2 SNEGSKA (reference sequence). The trim removed 0 bases at V and 6 bases at J, leaving 21 bases unmatched. There are 19 residues in the CDR3. Sample-barcoded 5' priming and a J-beta primer mix drove a second PCR of 7 to 11 cycles. Each CDR3 protein is one row after TCRdb ran MiXCR on the 5' RACE reads. The sample records hundreds of thousands of distinct CDR3 sequences, roughly two fifths being singletons. Study findings and constraints: The CMV status of each donor remained undetermined, and this could have confounded shifts in expanded clonotypes.

The J gene is TRBJ2-3, the V gene TRBV20-1; 7 positions match TRBD2. Sequences were obtained from blood. This clonotype was sampled from a man at least 80 years old in good health. CDR3 loop: CSAREVLPMTSSGGDTQYF. In nucleotides, the CDR3 is TGCAGTGCTAGAGAGGTTCTTCCCATGACTAGCTCCGGGGGGGATACGCAGTATTTT.